The text below deals with one TCR beta chain. The data stem from a study of blood T cell repertoires in COVID-19. On the study more broadly: Acute and convalescent COVID-19 specimens originated in the United States, Italy and Spain. PBMCs, B-cell-depleted T cells, or T cells were the source of the cDNA or gDNA that made up the material.

Seattle's cohort entered during active infection and was followed longitudinally. Original methodology: Reference gene primers were amplified, and this amplification served to estimate nucleated cell counts. Profiled with immunoSEQ multiplex PCR; TCRdb holds only in-frame clones, not every one. The V and J calls and clone size were taken over from that table, and D and trimming were inferred from the DNA. Of some 450,000 clones listed, roughly 88% are singletons. V shed 7 bases and J shed 2 bases, with 6 bases lying between them. The CDR3 loop spans 12 amino acids. This rearrangement joins TRBV12-3 or TRBV12-4 to TRBJ1-5, with D perhaps TRBD1 (6 bases). The sequence derives from a woman aged 45-60 years with COVID-19, enrolled during active disease. Material for sequencing was peripheral blood. In DNA, the CDR3 is TGTGCCAGCAACAGGGGCAATCAGCCCCAGCATTTT. Translating it yields CASNRGNQPQHF.